This TCR beta chain was recorded in a study of T-cell memory formation after mild COVID-19. The trim removed 5 bases at V and 4 bases at J, leaving 8 bases unmatched. Looked up from germline, CDR1 is MNHEY and CDR2 is SVGAGI. The CDR3 is made up of 15 amino acids. Whole-study findings and limits: Some SARS-CoV-2-responding clones were already detected in memory before infection. Most CD4+ clones that shrank were in CM and EM, while CD8+ ones turned up in EMRA. Clones that got smaller from day 15 to 85 had even CD4/CD8, while clones growing later tipped toward CD4+.

TCR alpha and TCR beta cDNA libraries carrying sample barcodes and UMIs came from 5'RACE with constant-segment primers. In TCRdb, the 5' RACE reads were re-called with MiXCR into one record per CDR3 protein. Found here are tens of thousands of distinct CDR3 sequences, roughly 25% of them singletons; the top ten hold approximately 45%. This clonotype was found once. Its antigen is not known. This receptor was taken from a man younger than 35 who had mild COVID-19 (a few samples of this study predate the infection). Cell type and time point are not known. The rearrangement links TRBV6-5 to TRBJ1-1; TRBD1 agrees at 9 bases. What was sequenced was PBMCs or a T cell subset sorted from them (not recorded which). CDR3 amino acids: CASSSSGTGSTEAFF. The CDR3 nucleotides read TGTGCCAGCAGTAGTTCCGGGACAGGGTCCACTGAAGCTTTCTTT.